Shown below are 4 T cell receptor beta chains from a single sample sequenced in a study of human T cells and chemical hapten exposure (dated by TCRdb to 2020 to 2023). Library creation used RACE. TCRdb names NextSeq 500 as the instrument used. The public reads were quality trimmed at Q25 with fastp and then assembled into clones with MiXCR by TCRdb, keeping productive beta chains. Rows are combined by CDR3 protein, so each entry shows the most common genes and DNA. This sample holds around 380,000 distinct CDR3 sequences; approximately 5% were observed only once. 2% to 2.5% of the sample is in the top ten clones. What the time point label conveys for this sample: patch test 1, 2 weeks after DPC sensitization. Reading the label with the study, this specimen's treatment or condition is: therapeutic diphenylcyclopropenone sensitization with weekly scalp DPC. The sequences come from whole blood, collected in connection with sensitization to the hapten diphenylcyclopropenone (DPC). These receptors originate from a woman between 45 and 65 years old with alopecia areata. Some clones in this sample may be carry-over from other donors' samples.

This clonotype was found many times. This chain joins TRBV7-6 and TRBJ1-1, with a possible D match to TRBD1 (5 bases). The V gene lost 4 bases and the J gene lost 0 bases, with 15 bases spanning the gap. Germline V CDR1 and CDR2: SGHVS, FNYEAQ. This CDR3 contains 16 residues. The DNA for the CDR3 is TGTGCCAGCAGCTCCACCGGGACGGCCATGAACACTGAAGCTTTCTTT. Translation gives CASSSTGTAMNTEAFF.

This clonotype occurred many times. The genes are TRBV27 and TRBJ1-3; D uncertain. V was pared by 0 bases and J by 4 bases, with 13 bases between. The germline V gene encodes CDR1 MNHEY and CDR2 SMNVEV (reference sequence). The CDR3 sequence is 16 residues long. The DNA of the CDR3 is TGTGCCAGCAGTTTATCAGGGCAGAGCCGGGGAAACACCATATATTTT. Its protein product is CASSLSGQSRGNTIYF.

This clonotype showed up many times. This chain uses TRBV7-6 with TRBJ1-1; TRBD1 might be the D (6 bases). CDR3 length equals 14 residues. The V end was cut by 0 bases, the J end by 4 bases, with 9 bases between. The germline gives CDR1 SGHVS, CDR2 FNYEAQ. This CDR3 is CASSLAGAATEAFF. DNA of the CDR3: TGTGCCAGCAGCTTAGCGGGGGCAGCCACTGAAGCTTTCTTT.

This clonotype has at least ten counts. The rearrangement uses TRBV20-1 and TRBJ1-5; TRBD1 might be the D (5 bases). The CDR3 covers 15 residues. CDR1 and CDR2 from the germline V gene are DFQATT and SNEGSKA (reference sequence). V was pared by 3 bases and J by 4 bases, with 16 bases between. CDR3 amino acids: CSASRVEVGNQPQHF. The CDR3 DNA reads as TGCAGTGCTAGCAGGGTGGAGGTCGGTAATCAGCCCCAGCATTTT.